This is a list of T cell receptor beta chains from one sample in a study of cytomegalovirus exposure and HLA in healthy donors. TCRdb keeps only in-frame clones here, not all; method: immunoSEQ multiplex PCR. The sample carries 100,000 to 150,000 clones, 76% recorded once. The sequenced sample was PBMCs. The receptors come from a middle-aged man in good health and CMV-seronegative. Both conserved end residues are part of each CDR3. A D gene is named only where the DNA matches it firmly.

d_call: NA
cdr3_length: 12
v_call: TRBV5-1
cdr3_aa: CASSSGYNEQFF

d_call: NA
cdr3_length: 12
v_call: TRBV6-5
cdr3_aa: CASSLSYNEQFF

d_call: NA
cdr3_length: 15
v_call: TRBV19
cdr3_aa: CASSFRVSGANVLTF

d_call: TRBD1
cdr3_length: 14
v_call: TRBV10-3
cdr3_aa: CAIKARGPGTEAFF

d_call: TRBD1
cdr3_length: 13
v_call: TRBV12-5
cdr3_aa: CASGLSGGHGYTF

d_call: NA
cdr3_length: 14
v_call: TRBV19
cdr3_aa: CASSARRGGETQYF

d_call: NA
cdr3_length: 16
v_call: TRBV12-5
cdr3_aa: CASGLGQHSTNEKLFF

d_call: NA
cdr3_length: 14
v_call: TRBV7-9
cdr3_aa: CASSYGRPNSPLHF

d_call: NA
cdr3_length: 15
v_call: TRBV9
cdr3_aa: CASSVVEGFNYGYTF

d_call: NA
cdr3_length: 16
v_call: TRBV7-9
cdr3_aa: CASSSGGGVSSYEQYF

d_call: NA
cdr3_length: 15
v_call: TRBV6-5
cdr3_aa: CASSYRSGEGYGYTF

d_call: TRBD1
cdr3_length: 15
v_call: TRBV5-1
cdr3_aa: CASSTMTGGDTEAFF

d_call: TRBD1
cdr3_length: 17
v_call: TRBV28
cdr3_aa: CASSLTQGAVAYNEQFF

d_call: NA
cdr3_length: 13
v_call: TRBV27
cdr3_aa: CASSFRRGRPQHF

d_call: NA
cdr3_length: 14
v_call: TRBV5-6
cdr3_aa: CASSLRGYNQPQHF

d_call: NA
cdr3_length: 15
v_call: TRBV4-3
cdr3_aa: CASSQELDSSYEQYF

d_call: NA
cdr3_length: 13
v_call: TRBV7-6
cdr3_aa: CASSAVGTGELFF

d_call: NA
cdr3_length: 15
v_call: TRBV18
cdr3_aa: CASSPQGAADEKLFF

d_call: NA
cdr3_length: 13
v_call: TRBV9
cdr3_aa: CASSFRPDYGYTF

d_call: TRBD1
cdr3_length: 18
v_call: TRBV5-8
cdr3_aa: CASSLDGRLRGPNSPLHF

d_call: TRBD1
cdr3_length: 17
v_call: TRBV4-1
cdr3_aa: CASSQSSGGLSTDTQYF

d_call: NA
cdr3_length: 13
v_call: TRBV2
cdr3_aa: CASAPGVNYGYTF

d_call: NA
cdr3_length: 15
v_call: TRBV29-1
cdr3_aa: CSAEAQGLSTDTQYF

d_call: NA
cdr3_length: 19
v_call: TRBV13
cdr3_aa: CASSLEPGHFGTQDTEAFF

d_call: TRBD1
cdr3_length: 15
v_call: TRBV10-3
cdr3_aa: CAIRNSGQGVYEQYF

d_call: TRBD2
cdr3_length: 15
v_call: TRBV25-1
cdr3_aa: CASSDPREGGETQYF

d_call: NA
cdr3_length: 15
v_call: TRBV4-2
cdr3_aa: CASSQEPGLNTEAFF